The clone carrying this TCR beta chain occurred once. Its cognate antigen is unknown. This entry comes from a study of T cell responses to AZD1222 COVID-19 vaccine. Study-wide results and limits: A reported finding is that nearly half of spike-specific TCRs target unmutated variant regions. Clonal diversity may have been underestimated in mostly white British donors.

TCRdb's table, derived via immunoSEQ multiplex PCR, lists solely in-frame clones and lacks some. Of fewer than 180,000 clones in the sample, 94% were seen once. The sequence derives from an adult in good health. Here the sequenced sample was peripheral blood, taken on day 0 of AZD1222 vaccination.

This CDR3 reads CASSVDRVSGNTIYF. The CDR3 region has the DNA TGTGCCAGCAGCGTCGACAGGGTCTCAGGAAACACCATATATTTT. J is TRBJ1-3 and V is TRBV7-8; 7 bases line up with TRBD1. The CDR3 totals 15 residues. Per germline, CDR1 SGHVS and CDR2 FQNEAQ. V trimming: 5 bases; J trimming: 4 bases; junction bases outside the gene matches: 8.